The entry below gives a single TCR beta chain sequence along with its context. It has no known antigen specificity. Qualities for individual bases were not recorded, and no much larger clone is one base off. The data belong to a study of T cell responses to AZD1222 COVID-19 vaccine (dated by TCRdb to 2020 to 2022). Background for the entire study: A total of about 250 trial participants underwent TCR sequencing, of whom about 210 had received two doses of AZD1222 and approximately 26 had received two doses of the MenACWY control vaccine. Enrollment into the trials was organized by age into subgroups of 18-55, 56-69 and 70-plus years, and those subgroups contained about 150, 27 and 61 TCR-sequenced participants, respectively. General conclusions and limits of the study: Reportedly, almost half of the unique spike-specific TCRs recognized epitopes lying outside the regions that are mutated in the B.1.351 and B.1.1.7 variants. Only 5 to 7 AZD1222 recipients were SARS-CoV-2 seropositive at baseline, limiting conclusions about previously exposed vaccinees. Participants were mostly white British and included more females than males, and it was suggested by the authors that clonal diversity may have been underestimated. Because no samples from the day 14 peak response were available, repertoires could be characterized only after the peak T cell response. Spike-specific TCR breadth and depth rose significantly after two AZD1222 doses compared with day 0 and with MenACWY recipients. CD4 TCRs associated with the vaccine covered the entire spike protein, and the dominant responses were in regions 160-218 and 743-854. In the small 56-69-year group, the increase in depth fell short of significance, most likely because of low power.

The CDR3 regions of human TCRbeta chains were analyzed by immunosequencing. Concerning the study's data processing: TCRs in the repertoires were compared against a reference library of SARS-CoV-2-specific TCRs that had been generated with the MIRA antigen-specificity platform. Breadth was defined as the fraction of unique TCRs that were SARS-CoV-2-associated, and depth was defined as the fraction of total T cells that were SARS-CoV-2-associated. Using the MIRA data, every spike-specific TCR was mapped to the spike region that the TCR reacted to and assigned to either a CD4 or a CD8 class. Log10-transformed breadth and depth values were compared by one-way ANOVA with Sidak's multiple comparisons tests. What TCRdb holds here is the immuneACCESS table cut down to in-frame rearrangements. Part of the clones is not present; checked against another copy, under half of the missing clones reflect an unresolved V gene, and the others are unexplained. The V and J calls and clone size are taken from that table; D and trimming were inferred from the DNA. The sample table contains more than 100,000 clones; only one count was recorded for roughly 90% of them. The ten largest clones capture approximately 8% of the sample.

The germline V gene (reference sequence) provides CDR1 LNHDA and CDR2 SQIVND. The CDR3 holds 18 amino acids from the cysteine to the phenylalanine. The DNA shown is the 54-base CDR3, in frame from base 1. The germline V and J ends show losses of 8 bases and 0 bases respectively, and no gene match explains 10 bases of the junction. What this sample's time point label stands for: about 28 days (+/-7) after the second vaccine dose. AZD1222 recipients with second doses at about 4 weeks or about 12 weeks were pooled, because spike-specific TCR depth and breadth did not differ between schedules. Vaccinee samples came from UK trials COV001 and COV002, including a single-blind randomized controlled phase 2/3 trial of AZD1222 (ChAdOx1 nCoV-19) in healthy adults. For TCRbeta chain sequencing, PBMC samples from trial participants were taken at day 0 and at day 28 after the second dose.

The sequencing here drew on peripheral blood, taken 28 days after the second AZD1222 dose. The V gene is TRBV19 and the J gene is TRBJ1-6, and 10 junction bases match TRBD1. The source is an adult who received the AZD1222 COVID-19 vaccine. DNA sequence: TGTGCCAGTTTCCCGGGACAGGGGACCAGCTCCTATAATTCACCCCTCCACTTT. It is translated as CASFPGQGTSSYNSPLHF.